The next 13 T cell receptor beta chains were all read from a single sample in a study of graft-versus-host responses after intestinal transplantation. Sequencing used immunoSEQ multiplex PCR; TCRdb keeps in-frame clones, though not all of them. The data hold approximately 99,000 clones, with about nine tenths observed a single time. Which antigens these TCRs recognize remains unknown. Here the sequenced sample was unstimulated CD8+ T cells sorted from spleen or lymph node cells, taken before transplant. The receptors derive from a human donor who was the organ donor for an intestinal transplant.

The chain's CDR3 is CASSHISGRPITGELFF. Written as DNA, the CDR3 is TGTGCCAGCAGCCATATTAGCGGGAGGCCCATCACCGGGGAGCTGTTTTTT. The chain employs TRBV4-2 and TRBJ2-2, with 10 bases fitting TRBD2. V was pared by 3 bases and J by 4 bases, with 8 bases of the junction left unmatched. CDR3 size: 17 residues. CDR1 and CDR2 from the germline V gene are LGHNA and YNFKEQ.

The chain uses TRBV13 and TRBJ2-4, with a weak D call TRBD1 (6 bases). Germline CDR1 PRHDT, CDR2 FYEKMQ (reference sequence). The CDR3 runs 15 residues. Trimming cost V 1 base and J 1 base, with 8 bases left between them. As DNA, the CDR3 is TGTGCCAGCAGCTTAGAGGGGGTGGCCAAAAACATTCAGTACTTC. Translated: CASSLEGVAKNIQYF.

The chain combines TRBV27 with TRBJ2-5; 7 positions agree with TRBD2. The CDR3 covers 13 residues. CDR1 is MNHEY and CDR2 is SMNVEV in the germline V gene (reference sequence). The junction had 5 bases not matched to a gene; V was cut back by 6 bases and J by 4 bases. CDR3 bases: TGTGCCAGCAGCTTCAGGGAGGGAGAGACCCAGTACTTC. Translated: CASSFREGETQYF.

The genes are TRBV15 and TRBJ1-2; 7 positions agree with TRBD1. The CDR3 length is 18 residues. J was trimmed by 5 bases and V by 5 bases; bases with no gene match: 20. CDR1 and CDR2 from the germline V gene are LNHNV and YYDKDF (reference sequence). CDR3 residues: CATSRSPPNGTVSYGYTF. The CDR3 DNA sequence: TGTGCCACCAGCCGAAGCCCCCCAAACGGGACAGTCTCTTATGGCTACACCTTC.

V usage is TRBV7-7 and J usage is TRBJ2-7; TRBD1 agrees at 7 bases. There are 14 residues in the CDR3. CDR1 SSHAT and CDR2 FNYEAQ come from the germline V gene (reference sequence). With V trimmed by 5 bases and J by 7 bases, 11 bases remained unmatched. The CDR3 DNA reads TGTGCCAGCAGCCGTAAGGGGGCGATAGGAGAGCAGTACTTC. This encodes CASSRKGAIGEQYF.

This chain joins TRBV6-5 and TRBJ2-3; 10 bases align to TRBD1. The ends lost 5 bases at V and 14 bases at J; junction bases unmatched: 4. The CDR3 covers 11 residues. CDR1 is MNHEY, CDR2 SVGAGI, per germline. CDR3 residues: CASSKGTGVYF. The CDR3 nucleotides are TGTGCCAGCAGTAAGGGGACAGGGGTGTATTTT.

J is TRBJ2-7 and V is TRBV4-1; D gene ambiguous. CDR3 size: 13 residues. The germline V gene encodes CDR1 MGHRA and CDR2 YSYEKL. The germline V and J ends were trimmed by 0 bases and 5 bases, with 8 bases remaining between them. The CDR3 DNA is TGCGCCAGCAGCCAAGACCCAGGAAACGAGCAGTACTTC. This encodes CASSQDPGNEQYF.

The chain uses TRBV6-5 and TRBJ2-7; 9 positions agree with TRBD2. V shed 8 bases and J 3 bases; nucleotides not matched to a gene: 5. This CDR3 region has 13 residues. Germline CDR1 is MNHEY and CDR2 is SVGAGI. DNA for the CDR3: TGTGCCAGCTCCCTAGCGGGGAGCTACGAGCAGTACTTC. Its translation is CASSLAGSYEQYF.

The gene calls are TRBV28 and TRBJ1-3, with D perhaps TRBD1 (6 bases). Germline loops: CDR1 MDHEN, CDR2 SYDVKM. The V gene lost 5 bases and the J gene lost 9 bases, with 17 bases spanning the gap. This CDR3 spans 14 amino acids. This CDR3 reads CASSPGTYGATIYF. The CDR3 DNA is TGTGCCAGCAGTCCCGGGACATACGGGGCCACCATATATTTT.

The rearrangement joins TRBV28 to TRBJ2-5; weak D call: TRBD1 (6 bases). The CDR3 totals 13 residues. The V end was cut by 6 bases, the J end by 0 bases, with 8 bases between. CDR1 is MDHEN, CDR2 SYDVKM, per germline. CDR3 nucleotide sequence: TGTGCCAGCAGGACAGGATACCAAGAGACCCAGTACTTC. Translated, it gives CASRTGYQETQYF. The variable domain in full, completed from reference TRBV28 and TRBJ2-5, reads DVKVTQSSRYLVKRTGEKVFLECVQDMDHENMFWYRQDPGLGLRLIYFSYDVKMKEKGDIPEGYSVSREKKERFSLILESASTNQTSMYLCASRTGYQETQYFGPGTRLLVL.

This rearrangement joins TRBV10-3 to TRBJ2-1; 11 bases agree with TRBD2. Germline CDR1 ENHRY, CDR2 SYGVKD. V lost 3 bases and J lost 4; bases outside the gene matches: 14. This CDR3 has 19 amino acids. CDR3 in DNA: TGTGCCATCAGTGACTACGAGGCGTCTAGCGGGGGGTATTACAATGAGCAGTTCTTC. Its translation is CAISDYEASSGGYYNEQFF.

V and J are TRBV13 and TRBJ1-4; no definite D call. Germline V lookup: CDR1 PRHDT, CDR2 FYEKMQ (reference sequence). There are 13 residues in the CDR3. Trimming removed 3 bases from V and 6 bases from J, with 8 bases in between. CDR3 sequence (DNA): TGTGCCAGCAGCTTGGCGGGTTATGAAAAACTGTTTTTT. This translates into CASSLAGYEKLFF.

The CDR3 nucleotides read TGCGCCAGCAAGATGACAGGGGGAGTCACTGAAGCTTTCTTT. Translation gives CASKMTGGVTEAFF. The genes are TRBV10-2 and TRBJ1-1; 9 nucleotides agree with TRBD1. Germline CDR1 is WSHSY and CDR2 is SAAADI. V lost 7 bases, J lost 4 bases, and 7 bases stayed unmatched. This CDR3 is built from 14 residues.